The next 17 T cell receptor beta chains were all read from a single sample in a study of blood T cell repertoires in COVID-19. Clones were sequenced by immunoSEQ multiplex PCR, and TCRdb holds only the in-frame ones, with some missing. The sample yields about 15,000 clones, around 85% seen once. The specimen was peripheral blood. The receptors were gathered from a man in his 70s in a cohort sampled during active COVID-19.

V and J are TRBV24-1 and TRBJ2-3, with TRBD2 matching over 13 bases. The V and J ends lost 5 bases and 5 bases, in that order; junction bases with no gene match: 6. Looked up from germline, CDR1 is KGHDR and CDR2 is SFDVKD. The CDR3 totals 16 residues. This CDR3 reads CATSAGLAGVGDTQYF. In DNA, the CDR3 is TGTGCCACCAGTGCCGGACTAGCGGGAGTGGGAGATACGCAGTATTTT.

This chain joins TRBV5-1 and TRBJ2-7; 7 bases line up with TRBD1. Germline V lookup: CDR1 SGHRS, CDR2 YFSETQ. The V and J ends lost 4 bases and 1 base, in that order; junction bases with no gene match: 2. This CDR3 has 13 amino acids. Here the CDR3 reads CASSTDRSYEQYF. The CDR3 DNA sequence: TGCGCCAGCAGCACGGACAGGTCCTACGAGCAGTACTTC. Full variable domain (rest looked up from reference TRBV5-1 and TRBJ2-7): KAGVTQTPRYLIKTRGQQVTLSCSPISGHRSVSWYQQTPGQGLQFLFEYFSETQRNKGNFPGRFSGRQFSNSRSEMNVSTLELGDSALYLCASSTDRSYEQYFGPGTRLTVT.

V is TRBV19 and J is TRBJ2-1; 7 positions agree with TRBD2. This CDR3 comprises 13 residues. The ends lost 7 bases at V and 2 bases at J; junction bases unmatched: 2. The germline V gene has CDR1 LNHDA and CDR2 SQIVND (reference sequence). This chain's CDR3 is CASTSGPYNEQFF. The CDR3 nucleotides read TGTGCCAGTACTAGCGGTCCCTACAATGAGCAGTTCTTC.

The chain employs TRBV2 and TRBJ2-6; D is undetermined. Trimming took 2 bases from V and 0 from J, leaving 8 bases between them. CDR1 SNHLY and CDR2 FYNNEI come from the germline V gene. CDR3 size: 16 residues. CDR3 residues: CASSETLSSGANVLTF. CDR3 DNA sequence: TGTGCCAGCAGTGAAACTTTATCCTCTGGGGCCAACGTCCTGACTTTC. The complete variable domain, with remaining parts taken from reference TRBV2 and TRBJ2-6, reads EPEVTQTPSHQVTQMGQEVILRCVPISNHLYFYWYRQILGQKVEFLVSFYNNEISEKSEIFDDQFSVERPDGSNFTLKIRSTKLEDSAMYFCASSETLSSGANVLTFGAGSRLTVL.

This sequence joins TRBV30 and TRBJ2-3; 16 bases fit TRBD2. Trimming cost V 2 bases and J 6 bases; bases outside gene matches: 14. The germline V gene encodes CDR1 GTSNPN and CDR2 SVGIG (reference sequence). CDR3 length: 19 residues. The CDR3 DNA reads as TGTGCCTGGAGTCCACCGGGACTAGCGGGAGGGCCGAGGTACGATACGCAGTATTTT. This sequence encodes CAWSPPGLAGGPRYDTQYF.

The chain links TRBV5-1 to TRBJ2-3, with TRBD2 matching 8 bases. The CDR3 spans 15 residues. Germline-derived CDR1 and CDR2 are SGHRS and YFSETQ. The V segment lost 6 bases and the J segment 5 bases; nucleotides outside the gene matches: 11. This CDR3 is CASNEAGGSGDTQYF. As DNA, the CDR3 is TGCGCCAGCAACGAGGCGGGGGGTTCGGGAGATACGCAGTATTTT.

This chain uses TRBV4-1 with TRBJ2-1; D not resolved. Germline V lookup: CDR1 MGHRA, CDR2 YSYEKL. This CDR3 contains 14 residues. V was pared by 0 bases and J by 8 bases, with 11 bases between. The CDR3 sequence: CASSQDFARDEQFF. The CDR3 nucleotides are TGCGCCAGCAGCCAAGATTTTGCCCGGGATGAGCAGTTCTTC.

The rearrangement uses TRBV11-2 and TRBJ2-7; no definite D call. The CDR3 is made up of 16 amino acids. Per germline, CDR1 SGHAT and CDR2 FQNNGV. Trimming removed 5 bases at V and 3 bases at J, with 20 bases between. CDR3 loop: CASSVDPYVPGYEQYF. CDR3 in DNA: TGTGCCAGCAGCGTCGACCCCTATGTACCGGGCTACGAGCAGTACTTC.

This clone appeared once. The chain joins TRBV28 to TRBJ1-1; TRBD1 aligns across 12 bases. Germline CDR1 reads MDHEN; CDR2 reads SYDVKM. V shed 7 bases and J 4 bases; nucleotides not matched to a gene: 16. This CDR3 is built from 18 residues. CDR3 sequence: CASIIWSNRDRGRTEAFF. DNA for the CDR3: TGTGCCAGCATTATTTGGTCGAACCGGGACAGGGGGCGCACTGAAGCTTTCTTT.

J is TRBJ2-4 and V is TRBV27; 10 bases fit TRBD2. J lost 9 bases, V lost 3 bases, and 17 bases had no gene match. This CDR3 has 18 residues. CDR1 and CDR2 (germline): MNHEY, SMNVEV (reference sequence). As DNA, the CDR3 is TGTGCCAGCAGTTTCCCCGTTCCTGGGAGCGGGAGGGCCCCCATTCAGTACTTC. Translating gives CASSFPVPGSGRAPIQYF.

The chain uses TRBV5-4 and TRBJ2-5; 12 bases are shared with TRBD2. The CDR3 consists of 17 residues. Germline lookup yields CDR1 SGHNT and CDR2 YYREEE (reference sequence). The junction had 9 bases not matched to a gene; V was cut back by 1 base and J by 5 bases. CDR3 loop: CASSLSLTSGRRETQYF. The CDR3, as DNA: TGTGCCAGCAGCTTGAGCCTCACTAGCGGGAGGAGGGAGACCCAGTACTTC.

The chain uses TRBV2 and TRBJ2-3; D unclear. The CDR3 length is 11 residues. CDR1 is SNHLY, CDR2 FYNNEI, per germline. The V gene lost 7 bases and the J gene lost 4 bases, with 6 bases spanning the gap. The CDR3 DNA sequence: TGTGCCAGCAACTTAGCAGATACGCAGTATTTT. This encodes CASNLADTQYF.

The table lists this clone with a count of one. The V gene is TRBV2, the J gene TRBJ2-1; 8 bases fit TRBD2. V was pared by 1 base and J by 7 bases, with 6 bases of the junction left unmatched. The CDR3 extends over 15 amino acids. Germline CDR1 reads SNHLY; CDR2 reads FYNNEI. The CDR3 nucleotides read TGTGCCAGCAGTGAAGATTCAACGGGAGGGAATGAGCAGTTCTTC. Residues: CASSEDSTGGNEQFF.

In nucleotides, the CDR3 is TGCGCCAGCAGCCCGAGCCCCATTACAGGGGGTGGTAATCAGCCCCAGCATTTT. Translation gives CASSPSPITGGGNQPQHF. The rearrangement joins TRBV5-1 to TRBJ1-5; 8 nucleotides line up with TRBD1. The germline gives CDR1 SGHRS, CDR2 YFSETQ. The J segment lost 4 bases and the V segment lost 4 bases, leaving 16 bases of the junction unmatched. This CDR3 is 18 amino acids long.

This sequence joins TRBV19 and TRBJ2-1; 11 bases fit TRBD2. The CDR3 is 14 amino acids. Germline V gives CDR1 LNHDA, CDR2 SQIVND (reference sequence). The J segment lost 6 bases and the V segment lost 2 bases, leaving 0 bases of the junction unmatched. The CDR3 loop reads CASSITSGSNEQFF. The CDR3 region has the DNA TGTGCCAGTAGTATAACTAGCGGGAGCAATGAGCAGTTCTTC.

This rearrangement joins TRBV7-3 to TRBJ2-3, with 7 nucleotides matching TRBD2. Germline V gene sequence: CDR1 SGHTA, CDR2 FQGTGA. This CDR3 is 13 amino acids long. Losses at the gene ends were 6 bases for V and 8 bases for J; bases not matched to a gene: 8. Written as DNA, the CDR3 is TGTGCCAGCAGTCTAGCGGAACGGGGTACGCAGTATTTT. The encoded protein is CASSLAERGTQYF.

The chain couples TRBV30 to TRBJ2-1; D gene ambiguous. CDR3 size: 15 residues. Germline lookup yields CDR1 GTSNPN and CDR2 SVGIG (reference sequence). V was pared by 0 bases and J by 6 bases, with 15 bases between. CDR3 loop: CAWSVGGTLLNEQFF. The CDR3 DNA reads TGTGCCTGGAGTGTCGGCGGCACTCTTCTCAATGAGCAGTTCTTC.